This passage covers 10 T cell receptor beta chains from one sample sequenced in a study of blood T cell repertoires in COVID-19. Repertoires were generated with immunoSEQ multiplex PCR, while TCRdb's copy carries only in-frame clones and drops some. The table has 130,000 to 150,000 clones, 88% seen once. Sequencing used peripheral blood. Every receptor here comes from a man aged 50-60 years with active or convalescent COVID-19.

This clone was observed once. The V gene is TRBV6-5, the J gene TRBJ2-1, with D tentatively TRBD1 (6 bases). Germline assignment: CDR1 MNHEY and CDR2 SVGAGI. The V and J ends lost 0 bases and 7 bases respectively, with 13 bases between them. The CDR3 sequence is 15 residues long. The DNA for the CDR3 is TGTGCCAGCAGTTACTCGAGAAGGGGGACGAATGAGCAGTTCTTC. This codes for CASSYSRRGTNEQFF.

This clone was picked up a small number of times. The rearrangement joins TRBV9 to TRBJ1-1, with unresolved D. Between the trimmed V and J ends, which lost 2 bases and 0 bases, there was a span of 11 bases. There are 15 residues in the CDR3. The germline CDR1 and CDR2 sequences are SGDLS and YYNGEE. The CDR3 is CASSVSPQMNTEAFF. Written as DNA, the CDR3 is TGTGCCAGCAGCGTGTCCCCCCAAATGAACACTGAAGCTTTCTTT. Full variable domain (rest looked up from reference TRBV9 and TRBJ1-1): DSGVTQTPKHLITATGQRVTLRCSPRSGDLSVYWYQQSLDQGLQFLIQYYNGEERAKGNILERFSAQQFPDLHSELNLSSLELGDSALYFCASSVSPQMNTEAFFGQGTRLTVV.

On this clone itself: The same CDR3 is also encoded by other DNA sequences in this sample. This chain uses TRBV5-1 with TRBJ1-1; a possible D gene is TRBD1 (6 bases). Germline loops: CDR1 SGHRS, CDR2 YFSETQ. This CDR3 has 14 amino acids. With 1 base removed from V and 1 base from J, the gap between germline ends came to 8 bases. DNA of the CDR3: TGCGCCAGCAGCTTGTCAGGGGAGAACACTGAAGCTTTCTTT. This gives the protein CASSLSGENTEAFF.

This chain links TRBV24-1 with TRBJ2-7; 15 nucleotides line up with TRBD2. This CDR3 region has 16 residues. V shed 4 bases and J 4 bases; nucleotides not matched to a gene: 4. Germline lookup yields CDR1 KGHDR and CDR2 SFDVKD. CDR3 in amino acids: CATSDRTSGRVYEQYF. The CDR3 DNA reads TGTGCCACCAGTGACCGGACTAGCGGGAGGGTATACGAGCAGTACTTC.

The chain has TRBV19 and TRBJ1-6, with D hard to call. The length of the CDR3 is 16 residues. Looked up from germline, CDR1 is LNHDA and CDR2 is SQIVND (reference sequence). The V gene lost 4 bases and the J gene lost 0 bases, with 10 bases spanning the gap. CDR3 in amino acids: CASSTAAGSYNSPLHF. CDR3 coding DNA: TGTGCCAGTAGTACGGCAGCGGGCTCCTATAATTCACCCCTCCACTTT.

This clone was detected only once. The chain recombines TRBV21-1 with TRBJ2-3; the table's D gene call, TRBD2, was not cross checked with the DNA. TRBV21-1 is a recognized pseudogene. The CDR3 runs 18 residues. In nucleotides, the CDR3 is TGTGCCAGCAGCAAAGCAGGACTAGGCTCCCGGAGCACAGATACGCAGTATTTT. Translation gives CASSKAGLGSRSTDTQYF.

The V and J genes are TRBV7-2 and TRBJ2-5; 7 nucleotides match TRBD2. The CDR3 totals 15 residues. Germline CDR1 and CDR2: SGHTA and FQGNSA. Germline trimming cut 3 bases from V and 1 base from J; bases unmatched to any gene: 5. The CDR3 here is CASSFYGGTQETQYF. The CDR3, as DNA: TGTGCCAGCAGCTTCTACGGGGGGACCCAAGAGACCCAGTACTTC. The full variable domain, rest sourced from reference TRBV7-2 and TRBJ2-5, is GAGVSQSPSNKVTEKGKDVELRCDPISGHTALYWYRQSLGQGLEFLIYFQGNSAPDKSGLPSDRFSAERTGGSVSTLTIQRTQQEDSAVYLCASSFYGGTQETQYFGPGTRLLVL.

This rearrangement joins TRBV28 to TRBJ2-7, with TRBD2 identical over 9 bases. CDR3 size: 15 residues. Per the germline V gene, CDR1 is MDHEN and CDR2 is SYDVKM. The junction had 7 bases not matched to a gene; V was cut back by 7 bases and J by 0 bases. The CDR3 bases are TGTGCCAGCAAGCCTAGCGGGACCGTCTCCTACGAGCAGTACTTC. Amino acid sequence: CASKPSGTVSYEQYF.

This sequence joins TRBV6-5 and TRBJ2-7, with 10 bases matching TRBD1. The ends lost 7 bases at V and 6 bases at J; junction bases unmatched: 9. The CDR3 covers 14 residues. Germline assignment: CDR1 MNHEY and CDR2 SVGAGI. The CDR3 protein is CASTSTGTGAEQYF. In DNA form, the CDR3 reads TGTGCCAGCACATCCACCGGGACAGGGGCCGAGCAGTACTTC.

The chain links TRBV2 to TRBJ1-5, with TRBD1 identical over 7 bases. The ends lost 6 bases at V and 3 bases at J; junction bases unmatched: 5. Germline values: CDR1 SNHLY, CDR2 FYNNEI. The CDR3 runs 14 residues. The CDR3 sequence is CASRFDRDNQPQHF. CDR3 coding DNA: TGTGCCAGCAGATTTGACAGGGACAATCAGCCCCAGCATTTT.